The next 8 T cell receptor beta chains were all read from a single sample in a study of T-cell memory formation after mild COVID-19. Each CDR3 protein gets one entry after TCRdb re-called the 5' RACE reads with MiXCR. In the table there are roughly 160,000 distinct CDR3 sequences, approximately 13% of which are singletons. Sequenced material: PBMCs or a T cell subset sorted from them (not recorded which). Every receptor here comes from a man between 18 and 35 years old who had mild COVID-19 (a few samples of this study predate the infection). Cell type and time point are not known.

V is TRBV11-2 and J is TRBJ1-1; D unclear. Per germline, CDR1 SGHAT and CDR2 FQNNGV. CDR3 length: 14 residues. Trimming took off 3 bases at V and 2 bases at J, with 10 bases between the two ends. CDR3 protein: CASSFGLRNTEAFF. DNA of the CDR3: TGTGCCAGCAGCTTCGGGCTGCGTAACACTGAAGCTTTCTTT. The variable domain in full, with the rest retrieved from reference TRBV11-2 and TRBJ1-1, is EAGVAQSPRYKIIEKRQSVAFWCNPISGHATLYWYQQILGQGPKLLIQFQNNGVVDDSQLPKDRFSAERLKGVDSTLKIQPAKLEDSAVYLCASSFGLRNTEAFFGQGTRLTVV.

Many counts were recorded for this clonotype. This chain joins TRBV5-1 and TRBJ2-7, with D hard to call. With 4 bases removed from V and 4 bases from J, the gap between germline ends came to 6 bases. Germline assignment: CDR1 SGHRS and CDR2 YFSETQ. The CDR3 extends over 11 amino acids. The CDR3 nucleotides read TGCGCCAGCAGCCGTGAGTACGAGCAGTACTTC. Protein sequence: CASSREYEQYF.

This clonotype was seen a handful of times. The rearrangement uses TRBV2 and TRBJ1-2; D remains ambiguous. Trimming removed 4 bases from V and 2 bases from J, with 17 bases in between. This CDR3 contains 16 residues. Germline-derived CDR1 and CDR2 are SNHLY and FYNNEI. CDR3 sequence: CASSGGLGITNYGYTF. DNA for the CDR3: TGTGCCAGCAGTGGAGGTTTAGGTATAACAAACTATGGCTACACCTTC.

The chain couples TRBV18 to TRBJ2-7; no clear D gene. Germline V gene lookup returns CDR1 KGHSH and CDR2 LQKENI. Trimming took off 3 bases at V and 1 base at J, with 7 bases between the two ends. The CDR3 extends over 13 amino acids. CDR3 sequence reads: CASSPGASYEQYF. In DNA, the CDR3 is TGTGCCAGCTCACCGGGTGCTTCCTACGAGCAGTACTTC.

This sequence joins TRBV10-3 and TRBJ2-7; D is perhaps TRBD1 (8 bases). Trimming cost V 10 bases and J 1 base, with 23 bases left between them. This CDR3 region has 16 residues. Germline CDR1 and CDR2: ENHRY and SYGVKD. The CDR3 protein is CATLAGGTGSSYEQYV. As DNA, the CDR3 is TGTGCCACCCTCGCCGGGGGGACAGGTTCGTCCTACGAGCAGTACGTC.

This clonotype was seen repeatedly, ten times or more. V is TRBV7-9 and J is TRBJ1-6; 10 bases match TRBD1. The CDR3 covers 15 residues. CDR1 is SEHNR and CDR2 is FQNEAQ in the germline V gene (reference sequence). With V trimmed by 4 bases and J by 7 bases, 4 bases remained unmatched. CDR3 residues: CASSYLGQGNSPLHF. In DNA form, the CDR3 reads TGTGCCAGCAGCTACTTGGGACAGGGGAATTCACCCCTCCACTTT.

This clonotype was seen only a few times. This sequence joins TRBV9 and TRBJ1-6; D possibly corresponds to TRBD1 (6 bases). V lost 2 bases, J lost 10 bases, and 13 bases lay in between. Germline assignment: CDR1 SGDLS and CDR2 YYNGEE. CDR3 length: 14 residues. The CDR3 spells CASSVTGFGSPLHF. CDR3 DNA sequence: TGTGCCAGCAGCGTCACAGGGTTCGGGTCACCCCTCCACTTT.

J is TRBJ2-2 and V is TRBV5-1; D may be TRBD2 (5 bases). CDR3 length: 13 residues. V lost 6 bases and J 5 bases, leaving 11 bases between the germline ends. Per germline, CDR1 SGHRS and CDR2 YFSETQ. CDR3: CASTRPGTGELFF. In DNA, the CDR3 is TGCGCCAGCACCCGGCCGGGGACCGGGGAGCTGTTTTTT.